This TCR beta chain was captured by sequencing in a study of blood T cell repertoires in COVID-19. The overall study: The samples span acute and convalescent COVID-19 from the United States, Italy and Spain.

Libraries were prepared by immunoSEQ multiplex PCR; TCRdb keeps only in-frame clonotypes and omits some of them. The sample has 68,000 or so clones, roughly 80% seen once. Germline V gene data show CDR1 as SNHLY and CDR2 as FYNNEI. J gave up 0 bases and V 2 bases, and 2 bases lay outside the gene matches. The CDR3 contains 15 residues. The specimen sequenced was peripheral blood. The sequence was collected from a human donor in a cohort sampled during active COVID-19. V gene TRBV2 combines with J gene TRBJ1-1, with 8 bases that match TRBD1. CDR3 protein: CASSEQGAVNTEAFF. CDR3 sequence (DNA): TGTGCCAGCAGTGAACAGGGGGCGGTGAACACTGAAGCTTTCTTT.